These T cell receptor beta chains were read from a single sample in a study of OX40 agonist ivuxolimab in advanced cancers. TCRdb keeps only in-frame clones here, not all; method: immunoSEQ multiplex PCR. The profile shows 90,000 to 100,000 clones, 70% to 90% of them singletons. The sequences come from CD4+ or CD8+ T cells sorted from blood, collected in a trial of the OX40 agonist ivuxolimab. Receptors were obtained from an adult with an advanced solid tumor such as melanoma, head and neck, liver or kidney cancer. Both conserved end residues are part of each CDR3. The order of the fields is J gene, V gene, D gene, clone size, CDR3 DNA, CDR3 protein. A D gene is named only where the DNA matches it firmly. Part of the rows lack a size; the others show once, few, many or a class for expanded clones.

>TRBJ1-1|TRBV2|.|.
TGTGCCAGCAGTGGATCTGGGACTGAAGCTTTCTTT
CASSGSGTEAFF
>TRBJ2-1|TRBV4-2|TRBD2|.
TGTGCCAGCAGCCAAGACGGGTTAGCGGGACGAGATGAGCAGTTCTTC
CASSQDGLAGRDEQFF
>TRBJ2-3|TRBV11-2|.|once
TGTGCCAGCAGCTTCCTAGCGTCCACCCTCGGGGATACGCAGTATTTT
CASSFLASTLGDTQYF
>TRBJ1-2|TRBV9|.|.
TGTGCCAGCAGCAGTACGGGGGACGGGGGCTACACCTTC
CASSSTGDGGYTF
>TRBJ2-3|TRBV5-1|.|.
TGCGCCAGCAGCTTGGTACAGGGTTACACAGATACGCAGTATTTT
CASSLVQGYTDTQYF
>TRBJ2-1|TRBV7-9|.|.
TGTGCCAGCAGCTTACTAGCTTACAATGAGCAGTTCTTC
CASSLLAYNEQFF
>TRBJ2-5|TRBV7-9|TRBD2|.
TGTGCCAGCAGCCAGGGACTAGCGGGAGTTCTCCAAGAGACCCAGTACTTC
CASSQGLAGVLQETQYF
>TRBJ2-1|TRBV14|.|.
TGTGCCAGCAGCCAGGGGTCCTACAATGAGCAGTTCTTC
CASSQGSYNEQFF
>TRBJ2-3|TRBV9|.|.
TGTGCCAGCAGCGTTGAGGGAAGGAATACGCAGTATTTT
CASSVEGRNTQYF
>TRBJ1-3|TRBV28|.|.
TGTGCCAGCAGTAAAAAACGGTCGGGAAACACCATATATTTT
CASSKKRSGNTIYF
>TRBJ2-5|TRBV7-9|.|.
TGTGCCAGCAGCCCCCCGGGGGTACAAGAGACCCAGTACTTC
CASSPPGVQETQYF
>TRBJ2-2|TRBV11-2|TRBD2|once
TGTGCCAGCAGCTCCTATCTTAGCGGGGGAACCGGGGAGCTGTTTTTT
CASSSYLSGGTGELFF
>TRBJ2-1|TRBV5-4|TRBD1|.
TGTGCCAGCAGCTTGGGTTCAGGGGGCCTCAATGAGCAGTTCTTC
CASSLGSGGLNEQFF
>TRBJ2-5|TRBV7-9|TRBD2|.
TGTGCCAGCAGCTTAGGGGCGGCTAGCGGGAGAACAGGAGAGACCCAGTACTTC
CASSLGAASGRTGETQYF
>TRBJ1-1|TRBV25-1|TRBD1|.
TGTGCCAGCAGTGAATATTCAGGGGGCGGGAACACTGAAGCTTTCTTT
CASSEYSGGGNTEAFF
>TRBJ2-1|TRBV19|.|.
TGTGCCAGTATCGGGGAAACCTACAATGAGCAGTTCTTC
CASIGETYNEQFF
>TRBJ2-3|TRBV5-1|.|once
TGCGCCAGCAGCTCGTCAGGGGGAGGGCTCCCAGATACGCAGTATTTT
CASSSSGGGLPDTQYF
>TRBJ1-1|TRBV19|.|.
TGTGCCAGTAGTATCGGGGGGCGAGGCACTGAAGCTTTCTTT
CASSIGGRGTEAFF
>TRBJ1-5|TRBV30|.|many
TGTGCCTGGAGTGCAGGGGCGGGTCAGCCCCAGCATTTT
CAWSAGAGQPQHF
>TRBJ1-1|TRBV5-1|.|.
TGCGCCAGCAGCTTGGGAGGGAAAAGCCGGAGAAACACTGAAGCTTTCTTT
CASSLGGKSRRNTEAFF
>TRBJ1-1|TRBV5-6|TRBD1|.
TGTGCCAGCAGTCTTTACGACAGGGACTCGGAAGCTTTCTTT
CASSLYDRDSEAFF